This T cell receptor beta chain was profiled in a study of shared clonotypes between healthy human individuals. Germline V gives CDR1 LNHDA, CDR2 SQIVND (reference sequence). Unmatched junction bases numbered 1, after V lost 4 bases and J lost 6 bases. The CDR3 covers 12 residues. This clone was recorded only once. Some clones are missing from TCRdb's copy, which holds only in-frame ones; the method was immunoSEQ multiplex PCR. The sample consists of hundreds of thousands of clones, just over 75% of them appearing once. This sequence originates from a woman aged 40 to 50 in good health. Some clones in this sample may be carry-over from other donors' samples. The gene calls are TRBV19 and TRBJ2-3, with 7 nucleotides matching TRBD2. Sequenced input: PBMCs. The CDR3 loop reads CASSTGGDTQYF. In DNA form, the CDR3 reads TGTGCCAGTAGTACCGGGGGGGATACGCAGTATTTT. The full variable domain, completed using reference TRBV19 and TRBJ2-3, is DGGITQSPKYLFRKEGQNVTLSCEQNLNHDAMYWYRQDPGQGLRLIYYSQIVNDFQKGDIAEGYSVSREKKESFPLTVTSAQKNPTAFYLCASSTGGDTQYFGPGTRLTVL.